A single sample gave rise to the 26 T cell receptor beta chains below, sequenced in a study of OX40 agonist ivuxolimab in advanced cancers. Assay: immunoSEQ multiplex PCR; the TCRdb copy retains only in-frame clones and omits some. Among tens of thousands of clones listed, roughly nine tenths were seen once. Sequencing used CD4+ or CD8+ T cells sorted from blood, obtained in a trial of the OX40 agonist ivuxolimab. These receptor sequences come from an adult with an advanced solid tumor such as melanoma, head and neck, liver or kidney cancer.

This rearrangement joins TRBV11-2 to TRBJ2-7; perhaps TRBD1 as D (6 bases). This CDR3 comprises 13 residues. Trimming took 5 bases from V and 5 from J, leaving 13 bases between them. Germline values: CDR1 SGHAT, CDR2 FQNNGV. The CDR3 DNA reads as TGTGCCAGCAGCCACCGACAGGTAAACGAGCAGTACTTC. Translation: CASSHRQVNEQYF. The full variable domain, completed using reference TRBV11-2 and TRBJ2-7, is EAGVAQSPRYKIIEKRQSVAFWCNPISGHATLYWYQQILGQGPKLLIQFQNNGVVDDSQLPKDRFSAERLKGVDSTLKIQPAKLEDSAVYLCASSHRQVNEQYFGPGTRLTVT.

The chain employs TRBV5-5 and TRBJ2-5; 11 bases match TRBD2. There are 18 residues in the CDR3. Looked up from germline, CDR1 is SGHKS and CDR2 is YYEKEE (reference sequence). V shed 0 bases, J shed 5 bases, and the junction held 12 bases outside the gene matches. DNA of the CDR3: TGTGCCAGCAGCTTGGTTCGTAATAGCGGGAGGGCCGGGGAGACCCAGTACTTC. Translating it yields CASSLVRNSGRAGETQYF.

This sequence joins TRBV5-5 and TRBJ1-4, with D perhaps matching TRBD1 (5 bases). The V gene lost 0 bases and the J gene lost 8 bases, with 8 bases spanning the gap. This CDR3 has 13 residues. In germline, CDR1 is SGHKS, CDR2 YYEKEE (reference sequence). CDR3 bases: TGTGCCAGCAGCTTGGGGGGCGAGGAAAAACTGTTTTTT. Residues: CASSLGGEEKLFF.

This rearrangement joins TRBV7-3 to TRBJ1-4, with 8 bases aligning to TRBD1. The CDR3 consists of 15 residues. The germline CDR1 and CDR2 sequences are SGHTA and FQGTGA. J was trimmed by 6 bases and V by 4 bases; bases with no gene match: 7. Here the CDR3 reads CASSSRTGRDEKLFF. In DNA form, the CDR3 reads TGTGCCAGCAGCTCCCGGACAGGGAGAGATGAAAAACTGTTTTTT.

The J gene is TRBJ1-1, the V gene TRBV29-1, with D perhaps matching TRBD1 (5 bases). V was shortened by 7 bases and J by 0 bases, with 15 bases between the two germline ends. Germline V lookup: CDR1 SQVTM, CDR2 ANQGSEA. The CDR3 covers 14 residues. The CDR3 DNA follows: TGCAGCGCCCCGGGGCAGACTATGAACACTGAAGCTTTCTTT. Amino acids: CSAPGQTMNTEAFF.

This chain joins TRBV27 and TRBJ2-2, with a tentative D call TRBD2 (5 bases). Trimming pared 5 bases from V and 1 base from J, leaving 5 bases between. CDR1 and CDR2 from the germline V gene are MNHEY and SMNVEV (reference sequence). The CDR3 covers 13 residues. The CDR3 sequence is CASSGRNTGELFF. For the CDR3, the DNA is TGTGCCAGCAGTGGGAGGAACACCGGGGAGCTGTTTTTT.

The chain combines TRBV5-1 with TRBJ2-7, with TRBD2 matching over 8 bases. CDR1 and CDR2 from the germline V gene are SGHRS and YFSETQ. Trimming cost V 6 bases and J 2 bases; bases outside gene matches: 7. The CDR3 has 14 residues. The CDR3 nucleotides are TGCGCCAGCAAGACGGGAGGGGGAACCTACGAGCAGTACTTC. Translating gives CASKTGGGTYEQYF.

The rearrangement links TRBV2 to TRBJ2-1; a possible D gene is TRBD2 (5 bases). Trimming stripped 5 bases from V and 10 bases from J, with 12 bases between. The CDR3 contains 12 residues. The germline V gene has CDR1 SNHLY and CDR2 FYNNEI. The CDR3 reads CASSNTGREQFF. DNA for the CDR3: TGTGCCAGCAGTAACACGGGAAGGGAGCAGTTCTTC.

V and J are TRBV6-5 and TRBJ2-3; no clear D. The CDR3 contains 15 residues. Germline values: CDR1 MNHEY, CDR2 SVGAGI. Trimming removed 2 bases at V and 5 bases at J, with 14 bases between. The CDR3: CASSYADLSGDTQYF. CDR3 nucleotides: TGTGCCAGCAGTTACGCGGACCTTTCTGGAGATACGCAGTATTTT.

The chain carries TRBV21-1 and TRBJ2-7; the table's D gene call, TRBD2, was not cross checked with the DNA. TRBV21-1 is reported as a pseudogene. This CDR3 is 12 amino acids long. The CDR3 loop is CASSSHSHEQYF. The CDR3 coding sequence is TGTGCCAGCAGCTCCCACTCCCACGAGCAGTACTTC.

This clone was seen more than once but under ten times. The gene calls are TRBV25-1 and TRBJ2-1; 7 bases are shared with TRBD2. CDR1 is MGHDK and CDR2 is SYGVNS in the germline V gene. Trimming removed 0 bases from V and 9 bases from J; junction bases left unmatched: 11. This CDR3 has 16 residues. The chain's CDR3 is CASSEYRGRAKGEQFF. The CDR3 nucleotides are TGTGCCAGCAGTGAATATCGGGGGAGGGCTAAGGGTGAGCAGTTCTTC.

CDR3 DNA: TGTGCCAGCAGTTACCGAAGATCAGGGGCCGGGGAGCTGTTTTTT. This gives the protein CASSYRRSGAGELFF. V is TRBV6-6 and J is TRBJ2-2; D is possibly TRBD1 (6 bases). This CDR3 contains 15 residues. The V gene's germline CDR1 is MNHNY and CDR2 SVGAGI (reference sequence). Trimming shortened V by 2 bases and J by 6 bases, and 13 bases separated the two germline ends.

This clone showed up just a few times. The chain has TRBV2 and TRBJ2-3; D gene ambiguous. This CDR3 has 15 amino acids. Trimming pared 6 bases from V and 3 bases from J, leaving 16 bases between. CDR1 SNHLY and CDR2 FYNNEI come from the germline V gene. The CDR3 here is CASRADLYGTDTQYF. The CDR3 DNA sequence: TGTGCCAGCAGGGCGGACCTGTATGGGACAGATACGCAGTATTTT. The whole variable domain, remainder taken from reference TRBV2 and TRBJ2-3, is EPEVTQTPSHQVTQMGQEVILRCVPISNHLYFYWYRQILGQKVEFLVSFYNNEISEKSEIFDDQFSVERPDGSNFTLKIRSTKLEDSAMYFCASRADLYGTDTQYFGPGTRLTVL.

This chain connects TRBV5-1 to TRBJ1-6; D is undetermined. Germline V gene data show CDR1 as SGHRS and CDR2 as YFSETQ. The CDR3 loop spans 13 amino acids. Trimming removed 4 bases at V and 7 bases at J, with 9 bases between. The CDR3 protein is CASSRESNSPLHF. CDR3 bases: TGCGCCAGCAGCCGGGAATCAAATTCACCCCTCCACTTT. Variable domain in full (rest from reference TRBV5-1 and TRBJ1-6): KAGVTQTPRYLIKTRGQQVTLSCSPISGHRSVSWYQQTPGQGLQFLFEYFSETQRNKGNFPGRFSGRQFSNSRSEMNVSTLELGDSALYLCASSRESNSPLHFGNGTRLTVT.

The rearrangement links TRBV19 to TRBJ2-5, with 9 bases lining up with TRBD1. Trimming removed 5 bases from V and 7 bases from J; junction bases left unmatched: 5. The CDR3 contains 13 residues. The germline V gene encodes CDR1 LNHDA and CDR2 SQIVND (reference sequence). This chain's CDR3 is CASSAGQGLTQYF. The CDR3 coding sequence is TGTGCCAGTAGTGCGGGACAGGGTCTGACCCAGTACTTC.

Of note for this clone: Its ends do not fully match the called genes, so a read error is possible. The chain employs TRBV4-1 and TRBJ1-2, with 9 bases lining up with TRBD1. Looked up from germline, CDR1 is MGHRA and CDR2 is YSYEKL. The CDR3 extends over 13 amino acids. Here the CDR3 reads CASTPGQGYGYTF. CDR3 bases: TGTGCCAGCACCCCGGGACAGGGATATGGCTACACCTTC.

In this sample, this clone turned up once. The chain has TRBV29-1 and TRBJ2-7; TRBD1 is a possible D gene (5 bases). This CDR3 contains 12 residues. Trimming took off 2 bases at V and 3 bases at J, with 8 bases between the two ends. Germline-derived CDR1 and CDR2 are SQVTM and ANQGSEA. CDR3 loop: CSVEYRGYEQYF. Here the CDR3 DNA reads TGCAGCGTTGAATATAGGGGCTACGAGCAGTACTTC.

This clone was counted between two and nine times. Other DNA sequences in the same sample also yield this CDR3. The V gene is TRBV7-9, the J gene TRBJ1-1; D gene unclear. V lost 5 bases and J 1 base, leaving 8 bases between the germline ends. Germline lookup yields CDR1 SEHNR and CDR2 FQNEAQ (reference sequence). This CDR3 comprises 13 residues. The CDR3 is CASSLQANTEAFF. The CDR3 bases are TGTGCCAGCAGCCTCCAGGCGAACACTGAAGCTTTCTTT.

The chain is built from TRBV25-1 and TRBJ2-5, with D possibly being TRBD1 or TRBD2 (5 bases each). The J call may be incorrect, as the DNA end agrees better with TRBJ2-7. The CDR3 runs 14 residues. CDR1 and CDR2 from the germline V gene are MGHDK and SYGVNS. CDR3 bases: TGTGCCAGCAGTGGAGGGACGGACTCCTACGAGCAGTACTTC. Protein: CASSGGTDSYEQYF.

This clone was seen only a few times. The chain uses TRBV2 and TRBJ2-7; the D is unclear. Trimming shortened V by 4 bases and J by 6 bases, and 4 bases separated the two germline ends. The germline CDR1 and CDR2 sequences are SNHLY and FYNNEI. This CDR3 spans 10 amino acids. This CDR3 reads CASSVSEQYF. CDR3 nucleotides: TGTGCCAGCAGTGTTAGCGAGCAGTACTTC.

This chain uses TRBV5-6 with TRBJ2-2; D not resolved. The germline V gene encodes CDR1 SGHDT and CDR2 YYEEEE. Trimming took off 3 bases at V and 0 bases at J, with 6 bases between the two ends. The CDR3 sequence is 14 residues long. In DNA form, the CDR3 reads TGTGCCAGCAGCTCAGACCCGAACACCGGGGAGCTGTTTTTT. Its translation: CASSSDPNTGELFF.

The V gene is TRBV2, the J gene TRBJ1-1; D remains unclear. Germline values: CDR1 SNHLY, CDR2 FYNNEI. V was clipped by 8 bases and J by 0 bases, with 10 bases between them. The CDR3 runs 13 residues. CDR3 region: CASHSIMNTEAFF. CDR3 nucleotides: TGTGCCAGCCACAGTATCATGAACACTGAAGCTTTCTTT.

J is TRBJ2-5 and V is TRBV7-8, with TRBD1 matching over 8 bases. Germline V CDR1 and CDR2: SGHVS, FQNEAQ. This CDR3 region has 13 residues. V shed 2 bases and J 5 bases; nucleotides not matched to a gene: 1. The CDR3 sequence: CASSLQGAETQYF. CDR3 DNA: TGTGCCAGCAGCTTACAGGGGGCCGAGACCCAGTACTTC.

The V and J genes are TRBV7-3 and TRBJ2-7; 8 positions agree with TRBD2. Germline V CDR1 and CDR2: SGHTA, FQGTGA. The V gene end was trimmed by 4 bases and the J gene end by 0 bases; junction bases not matched to a gene: 5. The CDR3 length is 15 residues. CDR3: CASSSMREVSYEQYF. DNA of the CDR3: TGTGCCAGCAGCTCGATGCGGGAGGTCTCCTACGAGCAGTACTTC.

This sequence joins TRBV27 and TRBJ2-3; D call uncertain. The V gene's germline CDR1 is MNHEY and CDR2 SMNVEV (reference sequence). The CDR3 runs 15 residues. The V gene lost 6 bases and the J gene lost 1 base, with 14 bases spanning the gap. The CDR3 loop is CASSRVSRGTDTQYF. The CDR3 nucleotides are TGTGCCAGCAGCCGGGTAAGCAGAGGCACAGATACGCAGTATTTT.

The genes are TRBV6-6 and TRBJ2-5, with D perhaps matching TRBD2 (5 bases). The CDR3 spans 13 residues. Germline CDR1 and CDR2: MNHNY and SVGAGI (reference sequence). V lost 5 bases, J lost 2 bases, and 9 bases lay in between. CDR3 bases: TGTGCCAGCAGTCCCCGAGGGCAAGAGACCCAGTACTTC. Protein sequence: CASSPRGQETQYF.